This paragraph reports one T cell receptor beta chain. Its antigen is not known. In every patient, relapse followed autologous stem cell transplantation, while exposure to brentuximab vedotin differed. Some clones are missing from TCRdb's copy, which holds only in-frame ones; the method was immunoSEQ multiplex PCR. The repertoire holds 45,000 or so clones, about 88% seen once, with about 9.8% in the top ten. This sample was included in a study of PD-1 blockade in classical Hodgkin lymphoma. The study, taken as a whole, reports: As was reported, newly diagnosed patients showed lower baseline TCR diversity than healthy donors did. Exclusion covered patients beginning nivolumab under 1 year post-ASCT.

The V and J ends lost 5 bases and 9 bases, in that order; junction bases with no gene match: 4. The CDR3 loop spans 12 amino acids. Germline CDR1 SEHNR, CDR2 FQNEAQ (reference sequence). This material consisted of peripheral blood mononuclear cells (PBMCs), taken at baseline. This sequence was found in a human donor with classical Hodgkin lymphoma. V usage is TRBV7-9 and J usage is TRBJ2-7; 10 bases fit TRBD1. CDR3 region: CASSRDRGGQYF. The CDR3, as DNA: TGTGCCAGCAGCAGGGACAGGGGTGGGCAGTACTTC.